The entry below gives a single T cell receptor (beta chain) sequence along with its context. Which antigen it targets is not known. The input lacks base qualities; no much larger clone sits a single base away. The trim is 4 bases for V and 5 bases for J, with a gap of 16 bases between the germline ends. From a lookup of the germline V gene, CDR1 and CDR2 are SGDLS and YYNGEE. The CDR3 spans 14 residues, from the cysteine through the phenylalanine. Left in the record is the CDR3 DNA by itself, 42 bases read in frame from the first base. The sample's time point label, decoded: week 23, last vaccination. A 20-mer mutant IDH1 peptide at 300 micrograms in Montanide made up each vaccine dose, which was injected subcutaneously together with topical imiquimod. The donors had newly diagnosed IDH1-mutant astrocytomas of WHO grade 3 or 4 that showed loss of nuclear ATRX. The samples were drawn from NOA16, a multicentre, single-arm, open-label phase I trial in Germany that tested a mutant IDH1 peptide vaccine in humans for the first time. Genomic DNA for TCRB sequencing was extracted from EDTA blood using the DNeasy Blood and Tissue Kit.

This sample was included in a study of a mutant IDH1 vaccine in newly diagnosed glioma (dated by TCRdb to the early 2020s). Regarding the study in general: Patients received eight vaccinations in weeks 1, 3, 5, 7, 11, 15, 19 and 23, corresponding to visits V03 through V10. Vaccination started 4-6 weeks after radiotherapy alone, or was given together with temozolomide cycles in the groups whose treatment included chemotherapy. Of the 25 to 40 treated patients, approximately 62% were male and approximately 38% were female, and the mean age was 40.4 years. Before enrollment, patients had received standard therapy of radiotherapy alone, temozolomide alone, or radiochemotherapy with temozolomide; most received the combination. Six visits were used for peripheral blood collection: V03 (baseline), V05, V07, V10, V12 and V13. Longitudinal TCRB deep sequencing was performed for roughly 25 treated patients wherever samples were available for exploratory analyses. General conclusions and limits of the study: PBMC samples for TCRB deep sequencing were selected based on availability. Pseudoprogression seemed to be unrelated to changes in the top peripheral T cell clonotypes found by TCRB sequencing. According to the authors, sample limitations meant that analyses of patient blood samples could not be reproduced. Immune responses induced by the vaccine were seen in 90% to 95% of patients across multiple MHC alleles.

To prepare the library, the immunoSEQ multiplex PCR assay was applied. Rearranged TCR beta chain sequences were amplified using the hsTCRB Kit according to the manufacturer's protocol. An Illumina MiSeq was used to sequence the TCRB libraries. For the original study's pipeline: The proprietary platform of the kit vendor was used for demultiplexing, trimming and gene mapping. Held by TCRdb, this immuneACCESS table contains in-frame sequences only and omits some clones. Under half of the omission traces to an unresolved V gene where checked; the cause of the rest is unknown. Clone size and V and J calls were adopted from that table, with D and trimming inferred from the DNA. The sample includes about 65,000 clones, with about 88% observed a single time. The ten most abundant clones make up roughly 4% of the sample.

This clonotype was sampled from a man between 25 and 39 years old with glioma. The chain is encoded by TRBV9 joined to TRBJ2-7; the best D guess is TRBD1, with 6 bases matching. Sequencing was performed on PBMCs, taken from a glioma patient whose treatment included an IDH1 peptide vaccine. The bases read TGTGCCAGCAGCCCGGACAGTCCCGTGAACGAGCAGTACTTC. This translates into CASSPDSPVNEQYF. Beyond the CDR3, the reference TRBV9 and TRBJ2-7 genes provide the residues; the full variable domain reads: DSGVTQTPKHLITATGQRVTLRCSPRSGDLSVYWYQQSLDQGLQFLIQYYNGEERAKGNILERFSAQQFPDLHSELNLSSLELGDSALYFCASSPDSPVNEQYFGPGTRLTVT.